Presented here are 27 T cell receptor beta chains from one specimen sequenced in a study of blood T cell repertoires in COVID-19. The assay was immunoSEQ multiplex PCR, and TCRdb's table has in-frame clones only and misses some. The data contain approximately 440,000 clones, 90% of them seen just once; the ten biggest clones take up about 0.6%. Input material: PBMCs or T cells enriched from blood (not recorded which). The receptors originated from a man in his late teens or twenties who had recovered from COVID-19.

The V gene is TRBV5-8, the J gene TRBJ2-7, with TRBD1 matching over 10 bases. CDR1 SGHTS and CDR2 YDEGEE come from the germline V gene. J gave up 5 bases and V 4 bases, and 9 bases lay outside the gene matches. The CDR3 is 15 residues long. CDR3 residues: CASSPGTGVLDEQYF. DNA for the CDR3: TGTGCCAGCAGCCCCGGGACAGGGGTTCTCGACGAGCAGTACTTC.

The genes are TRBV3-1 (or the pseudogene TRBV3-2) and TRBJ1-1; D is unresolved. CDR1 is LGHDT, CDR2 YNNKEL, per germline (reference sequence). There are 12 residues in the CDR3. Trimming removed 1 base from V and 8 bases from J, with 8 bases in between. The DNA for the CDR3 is TGTGCCAGCAGCCAAGTATCGGGGGAAGCTTTCTTT. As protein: CASSQVSGEAFF.

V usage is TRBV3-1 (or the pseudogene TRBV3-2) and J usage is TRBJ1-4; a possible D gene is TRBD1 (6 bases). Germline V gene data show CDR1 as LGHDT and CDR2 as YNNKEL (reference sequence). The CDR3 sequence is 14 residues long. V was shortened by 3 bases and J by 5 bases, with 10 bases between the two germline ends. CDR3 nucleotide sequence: TGTGCCAGCAGCCAGTGGGACACGAATGAAAAACTGTTTTTT. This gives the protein CASSQWDTNEKLFF.

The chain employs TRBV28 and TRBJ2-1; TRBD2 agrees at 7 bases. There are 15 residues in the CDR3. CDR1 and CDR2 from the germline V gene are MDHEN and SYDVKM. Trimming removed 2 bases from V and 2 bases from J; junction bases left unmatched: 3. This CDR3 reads CASSLGGVAYNEQFF. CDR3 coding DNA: TGTGCCAGCAGTTTAGGGGGGGTTGCCTACAATGAGCAGTTCTTC.

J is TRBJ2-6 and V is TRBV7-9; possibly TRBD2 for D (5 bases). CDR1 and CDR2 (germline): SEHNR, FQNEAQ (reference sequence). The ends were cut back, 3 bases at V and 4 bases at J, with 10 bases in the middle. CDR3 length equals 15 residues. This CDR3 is CASSFVGAGANVLTF. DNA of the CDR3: TGTGCCAGCAGCTTCGTGGGAGCGGGGGCCAACGTCCTGACTTTC.

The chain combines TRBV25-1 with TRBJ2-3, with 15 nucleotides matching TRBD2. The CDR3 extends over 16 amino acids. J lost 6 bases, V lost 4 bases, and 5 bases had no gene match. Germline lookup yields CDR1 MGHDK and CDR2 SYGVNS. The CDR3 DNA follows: TGTGCCAGCAGTGGGACTAGCGGGAGGGTTGGGGATACGCAGTATTTT. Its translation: CASSGTSGRVGDTQYF.

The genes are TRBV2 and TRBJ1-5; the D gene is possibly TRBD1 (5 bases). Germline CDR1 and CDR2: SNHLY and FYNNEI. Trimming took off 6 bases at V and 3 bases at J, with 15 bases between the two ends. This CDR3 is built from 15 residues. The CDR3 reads CASSQTDGINQPQHF. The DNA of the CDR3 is TGTGCCAGCAGCCAGACAGATGGGATCAATCAGCCCCAGCATTTT.

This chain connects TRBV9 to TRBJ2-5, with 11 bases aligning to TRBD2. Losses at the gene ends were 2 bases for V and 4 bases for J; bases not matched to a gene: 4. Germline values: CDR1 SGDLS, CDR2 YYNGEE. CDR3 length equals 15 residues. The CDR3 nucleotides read TGTGCCAGCAGCGTTAGCGGGGGGGCATCAGAGACCCAGTACTTC. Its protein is CASSVSGGASETQYF.

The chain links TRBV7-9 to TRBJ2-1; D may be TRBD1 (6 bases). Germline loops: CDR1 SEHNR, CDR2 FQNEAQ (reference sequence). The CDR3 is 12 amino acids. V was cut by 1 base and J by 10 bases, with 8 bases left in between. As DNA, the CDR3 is TGTGCCAGCAGCTTAGGTGGGGGCGAGCAGTTCTTC. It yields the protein CASSLGGGEQFF. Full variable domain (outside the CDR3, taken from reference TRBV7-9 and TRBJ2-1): DTGVSQNPRHKITKRGQNVTFRCDPISEHNRLYWYRQTLGQGPEFLTYFQNEAQLEKSRLLSDRFSAERPKGSFSTLEIQRTEQGDSAMYLCASSLGGGEQFFGPGTRLTVL.

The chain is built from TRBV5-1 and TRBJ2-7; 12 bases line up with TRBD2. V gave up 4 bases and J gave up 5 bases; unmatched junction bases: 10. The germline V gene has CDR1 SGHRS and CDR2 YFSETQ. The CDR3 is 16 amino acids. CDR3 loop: CASSRARLAGADEQYF. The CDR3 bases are TGCGCCAGCAGCAGAGCCCGACTAGCGGGAGCCGACGAGCAGTACTTC. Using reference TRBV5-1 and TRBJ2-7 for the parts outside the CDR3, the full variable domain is KAGVTQTPRYLIKTRGQQVTLSCSPISGHRSVSWYQQTPGQGLQFLFEYFSETQRNKGNFPGRFSGRQFSNSRSEMNVSTLELGDSALYLCASSRARLAGADEQYFGPGTRLTVT.

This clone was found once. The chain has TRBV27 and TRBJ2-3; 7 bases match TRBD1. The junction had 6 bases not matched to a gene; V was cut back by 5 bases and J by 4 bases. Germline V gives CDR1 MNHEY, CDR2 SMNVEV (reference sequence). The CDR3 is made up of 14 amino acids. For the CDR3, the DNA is TGTGCCAGCAGTGGACAGGTTGTGGCAGATACGCAGTATTTT. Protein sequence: CASSGQVVADTQYF.

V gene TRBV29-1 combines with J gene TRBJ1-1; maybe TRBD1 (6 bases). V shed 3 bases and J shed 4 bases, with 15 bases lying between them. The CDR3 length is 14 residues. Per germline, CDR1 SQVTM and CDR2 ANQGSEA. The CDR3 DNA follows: TGCAGCGTTGATTTGGCAGGGGTCGGCACTGAAGCTTTCTTT. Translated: CSVDLAGVGTEAFF.

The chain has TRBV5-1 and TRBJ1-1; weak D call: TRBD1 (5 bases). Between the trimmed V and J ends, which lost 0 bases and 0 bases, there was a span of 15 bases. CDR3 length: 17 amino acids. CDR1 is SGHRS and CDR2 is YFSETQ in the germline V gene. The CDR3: CASSLGGKTEVNTEAFF. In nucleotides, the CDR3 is TGCGCCAGCAGCTTGGGGGGTAAGACAGAAGTGAACACTGAAGCTTTCTTT.

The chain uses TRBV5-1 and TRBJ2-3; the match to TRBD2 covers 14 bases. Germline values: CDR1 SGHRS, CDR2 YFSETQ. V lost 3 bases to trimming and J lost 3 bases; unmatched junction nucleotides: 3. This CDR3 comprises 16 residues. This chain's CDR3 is CASSWGTSGSTDTQYF. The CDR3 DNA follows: TGCGCCAGCAGCTGGGGGACTAGCGGGAGTACAGATACGCAGTATTTT.

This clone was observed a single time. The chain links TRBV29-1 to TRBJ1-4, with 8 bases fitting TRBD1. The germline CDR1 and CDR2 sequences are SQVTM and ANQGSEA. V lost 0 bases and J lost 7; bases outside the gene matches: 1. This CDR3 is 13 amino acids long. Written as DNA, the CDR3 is TGCAGCGTTGAAGATGGGACAGGTGAAAAACTGTTTTTT. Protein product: CSVEDGTGEKLFF. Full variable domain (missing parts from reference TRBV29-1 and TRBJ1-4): SAVISQKPSRDICQRGTSLTIQCQVDSQVTMMFWYRQQPGQSLTLIATANQGSEATYESGFVIDKFPISRPNLTFSTLTVSNMSPEDSSIYLCSVEDGTGEKLFFGSGTQLSVL.

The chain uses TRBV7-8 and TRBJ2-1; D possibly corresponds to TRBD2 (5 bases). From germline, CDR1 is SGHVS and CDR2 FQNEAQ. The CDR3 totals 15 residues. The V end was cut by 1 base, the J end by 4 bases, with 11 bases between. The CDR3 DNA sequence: TGTGCCAGCAGCTTAGACCGGGAAGGGTACAATGAGCAGTTCTTC. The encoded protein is CASSLDREGYNEQFF.

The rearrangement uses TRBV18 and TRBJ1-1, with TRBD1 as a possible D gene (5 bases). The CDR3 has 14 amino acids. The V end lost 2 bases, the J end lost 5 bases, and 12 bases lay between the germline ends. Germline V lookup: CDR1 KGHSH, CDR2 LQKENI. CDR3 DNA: TGTGCCAGCTCACCAGGAGGGGAACGGACTGAAGCTTTCTTT. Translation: CASSPGGERTEAFF.

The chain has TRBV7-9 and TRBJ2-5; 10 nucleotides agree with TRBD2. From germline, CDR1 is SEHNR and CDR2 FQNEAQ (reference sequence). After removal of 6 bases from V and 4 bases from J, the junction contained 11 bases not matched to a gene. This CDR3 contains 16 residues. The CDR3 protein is CASSRAPSGSRETQYF. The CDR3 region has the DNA TGTGCCAGCAGTCGAGCACCTAGCGGGAGTAGAGAGACCCAGTACTTC.

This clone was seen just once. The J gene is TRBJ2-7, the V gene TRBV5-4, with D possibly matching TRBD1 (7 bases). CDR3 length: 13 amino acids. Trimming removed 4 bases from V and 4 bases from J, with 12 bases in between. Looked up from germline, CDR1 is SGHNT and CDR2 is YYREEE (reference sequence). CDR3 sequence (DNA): TGTGCCAGCAGCGCGGGACAGTTATACGAGCAGTACTTC. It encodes CASSAGQLYEQYF.

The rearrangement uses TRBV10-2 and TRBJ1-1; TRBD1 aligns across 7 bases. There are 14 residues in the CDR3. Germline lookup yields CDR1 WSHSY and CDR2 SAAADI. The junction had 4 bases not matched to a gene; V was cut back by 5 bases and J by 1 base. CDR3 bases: TGCGCCAGCAGTTCGGGACAGTCGAACACTGAAGCTTTCTTT. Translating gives CASSSGQSNTEAFF.

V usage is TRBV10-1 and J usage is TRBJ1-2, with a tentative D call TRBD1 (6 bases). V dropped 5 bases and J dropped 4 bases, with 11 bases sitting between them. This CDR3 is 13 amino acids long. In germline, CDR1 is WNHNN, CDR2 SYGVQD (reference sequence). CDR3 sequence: CASSPGHLYGYTF. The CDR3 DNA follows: TGCGCCAGCAGTCCGGGACACCTCTATGGCTACACCTTC.

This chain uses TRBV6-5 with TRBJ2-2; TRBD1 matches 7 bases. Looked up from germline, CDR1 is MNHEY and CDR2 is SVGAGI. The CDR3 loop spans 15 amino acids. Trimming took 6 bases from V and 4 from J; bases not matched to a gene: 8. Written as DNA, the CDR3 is TGTGCCAGCAGGATACAGGGGTCGGGCACCGGGGAGCTGTTTTTT. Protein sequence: CASRIQGSGTGELFF.

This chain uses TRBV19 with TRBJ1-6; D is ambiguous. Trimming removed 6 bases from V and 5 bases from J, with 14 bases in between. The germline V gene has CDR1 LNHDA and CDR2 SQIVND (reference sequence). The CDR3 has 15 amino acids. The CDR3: CASRDTGKNNSPLHF. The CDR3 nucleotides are TGTGCCAGTAGGGATACCGGGAAAAATAATTCACCCCTCCACTTT.

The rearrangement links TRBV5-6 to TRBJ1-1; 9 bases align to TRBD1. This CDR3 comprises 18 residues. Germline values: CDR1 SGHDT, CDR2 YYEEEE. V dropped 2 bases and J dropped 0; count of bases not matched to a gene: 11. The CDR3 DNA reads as TGTGCCAGCAGCTTTGTCACAGGGACAGGGATAATGAACACTGAAGCTTTCTTT. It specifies CASSFVTGTGIMNTEAFF.

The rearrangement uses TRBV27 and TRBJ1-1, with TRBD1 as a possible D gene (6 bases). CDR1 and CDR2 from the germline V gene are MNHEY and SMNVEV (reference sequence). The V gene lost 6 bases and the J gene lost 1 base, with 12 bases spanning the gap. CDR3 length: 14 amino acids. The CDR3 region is CASSPRGKNTEAFF. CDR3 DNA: TGTGCCAGCAGCCCGAGGGGGAAGAACACTGAAGCTTTCTTT.

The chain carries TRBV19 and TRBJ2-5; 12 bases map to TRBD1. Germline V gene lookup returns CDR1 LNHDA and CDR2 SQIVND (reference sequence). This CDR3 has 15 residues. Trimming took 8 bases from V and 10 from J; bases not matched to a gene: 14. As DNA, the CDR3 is TGTGCCAGTGGGGGGACAGGGGGCGCTATAAGGGGCCAGTACTTC. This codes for CASGGTGGAIRGQYF. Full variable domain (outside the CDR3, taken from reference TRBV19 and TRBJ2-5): DGGITQSPKYLFRKEGQNVTLSCEQNLNHDAMYWYRQDPGQGLRLIYYSQIVNDFQKGDIAEGYSVSREKKESFPLTVTSAQKNPTAFYLCASGGTGGAIRGQYFGPGTRLLVL.

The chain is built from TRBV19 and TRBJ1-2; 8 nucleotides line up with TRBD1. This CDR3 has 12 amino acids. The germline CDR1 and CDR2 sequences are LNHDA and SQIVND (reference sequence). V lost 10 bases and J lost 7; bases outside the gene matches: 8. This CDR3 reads CAIPDRGGGYTF. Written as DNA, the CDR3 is TGTGCCATCCCCGACAGGGGCGGTGGCTACACCTTC.